This T cell receptor beta chain was captured in a study of cytomegalovirus exposure and HLA in healthy donors. Primers included in the PCR were 60 Vbeta and 13 Jbeta primers. TCRdb keeps only in-frame clones here, not all; method: immunoSEQ multiplex PCR. The data contain under 100,000 clones, 77% of them singletons. The study's findings and limits: Investigators reported 150 to 200 TCR beta chains as tied to cytomegalovirus. Later analysis placed DRB1 highest and HLA-C lowest in TCR association rates, which differed by HLA locus. For most TCR beta V segments, an earlier analysis put the productive rate at about 90% or about 30% of the time.

Comments on this clone: Its antigen is as yet unknown.

The CDR3 is made up of 12 amino acids. Germline assignment: CDR1 MNHEY and CDR2 SVGAGI. J lost 10 bases, V lost 8 bases, and 6 bases had no gene match. The source material was PBMCs. This chain joins TRBV6-5 and TRBJ1-5; 9 nucleotides match TRBD1. The TCR comes from a boy aged 10-17 years in good health and CMV-seronegative. CDR3 DNA: TGTGCCAGCTGGGACAGGGAGGTTCCCCAGCATTTT. It yields the protein CASWDREVPQHF.